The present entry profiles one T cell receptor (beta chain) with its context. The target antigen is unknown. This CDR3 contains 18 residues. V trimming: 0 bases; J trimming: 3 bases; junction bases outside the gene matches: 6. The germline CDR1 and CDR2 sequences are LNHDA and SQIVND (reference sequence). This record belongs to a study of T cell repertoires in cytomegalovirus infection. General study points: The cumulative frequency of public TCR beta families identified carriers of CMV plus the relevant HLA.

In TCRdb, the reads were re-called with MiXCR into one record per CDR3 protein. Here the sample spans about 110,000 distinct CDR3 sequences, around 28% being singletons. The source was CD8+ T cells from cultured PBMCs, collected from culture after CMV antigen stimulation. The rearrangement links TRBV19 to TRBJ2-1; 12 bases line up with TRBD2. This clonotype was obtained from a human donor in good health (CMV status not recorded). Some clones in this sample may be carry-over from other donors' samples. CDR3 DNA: TGTGCCAGTAGTATAGATGCTAGCGGGGGGGCCAGCTACAATGAGCAGTTCTTC. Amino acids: CASSIDASGGASYNEQFF.